A selection of T cell receptor beta chains follows, all from one sample in a study of tumor and adjacent non-tumor tissue in lung cancer. One entry per CDR3 protein, called by TCRdb with MiXCR from the multiplex PCR reads. Of about 98,000 distinct CDR3 sequences listed, 80% were seen once; the top ten hold 30%. Sequencing was performed on distant non-tumor lung tissue. These receptors came from a man aged 55 to 70 with small cell lung cancer. CDR3s include the opening cysteine and the closing phenylalanine or tryptophan. A D gene is named only where the DNA matches it firmly. Not all rows give a size; the values are once, few, many and, for expanded clones, a class.

DNA	CDR3	V	J	D	size
TGTGCCAGAAGCCATAGCGGGAGTAGGAACGAGCACTACTTC	CARSHSGSRNEHYF	TRBV4-2	TRBJ2-7	TRBD2	once
TGTGCCAACAGTGCGGGACAGGGAAACAATGAGCAGTTCTTT	CANSAGQGNNEQFF	TRBV12-3/TRBV12-4	TRBJ2-1	TRBD1	.
TGCGCCAGCAGCCAAGTACTAACAGGGGGCAGGAATGGCTACACATTC	CASSQVLTGGRNGYTF	TRBV4-1	TRBJ1-2	TRBD1	.
TGTCTCAGCAGCCCTCTACAGCGGGAGGGACAAGATGAGCAGTTCTTC	CLSSPLQREGQDEQFF	TRBV7-9	TRBJ2-1	TRBD2	.
TGTGCGAGCAGCAAAAGGGGGGGGACTTACAATGAGCTGTTCTTC	CASSKRGGTYNELFF	TRBV12-3/TRBV12-4	TRBJ2-1	.	.
TGCAGCGTTGAGGGTCTAGCGAGGGAGACCCAGAACTTC	CSVEGLARETQNF	TRBV29-1	TRBJ2-5	.	.
TGTTCCAGTAGCTTAGCTTCTAGCGTCTCCAACGAGCAGTACTTC	CSSSLASSVSNEQYF	TRBV11-2	TRBJ2-7	.	.
TGTGCCAGGAGTTTGGCGGCCTGGGAGCTGTTTTTT	CARSLAAWELFF	TRBV12-3/TRBV12-4	TRBJ2-2	.	.
TGTGCCAGCAGCCGTGATGACACGGGACTAGCGTGTCGCACCGGGGAGCTCTTTTTT	CASSRDDTGLACRTGELFF	TRBV11-3	TRBJ2-2	TRBD2	.
TGCAGTGCTGAACCCGGGACTAGCGGGCCCTACGAGCATTATTTC	CSAEPGTSGPYEHYF	TRBV20-1	TRBJ2-7	TRBD2	.
TGTGCCAGGAGACTGGACAGTTTCACTGAAGCTTTCTTT	CARRLDSFTEAFF	TRBV6-2/TRBV6-3	TRBJ1-1	.	few
TGTGCCAGCAGTCCCTTGGGACAGGGCACAGATACGCAGTATTTT	CASSPLGQGTDTQYF	TRBV28	TRBJ2-3	TRBD1	few
TGTGCCAGCAGCTGCGGGTCTCCCTTGGCGGAGCAGTTCTTC	CASSCGSPLAEQFF	TRBV6-5	TRBJ2-1	.	.
TGTGCCAGCAGCTTGATCGGGACAGGGAACACCTACGAGCAGTACTTC	CASSLIGTGNTYEQYF	TRBV5-5	TRBJ2-7	TRBD1	many
TGCACCAGCAGCCATCGGACAGGGGGCGATTTCTTCCAAGAGACCCAGTACTTC	CTSSHRTGGDFFQETQYF	TRBV1	TRBJ2-5	.	many
TGCAGTGCTAGAGCGTCACTAGGAGGAGGCTCAGATACGCAGTATTTT	CSARASLGGGSDTQYF	TRBV20-1	TRBJ2-3	.	many
TGTGCCAGCAGCTTAGGGGACAGGGGGCGTCCTGAAGCTTTCTTT	CASSLGDRGRPEAFF	TRBV11-1	TRBJ1-1	TRBD1	medium-sized
TGTGCCAGCAGGGATCCGGGAGGCTACGAGCAGTACTTC	CASRDPGGYEQYF	TRBV27	TRBJ2-7	TRBD2	.
TGTGCCAGCAGCCAAGAAAGGCAGGGAATAGACACGCAGTATTTT	CASSQERQGIDTQYF	TRBV4-2	TRBJ2-3	.	.
TGTGGCAACAGTTTCTCTGGGACAGACGCCGGGGAGCTGTTTTTT	CGNSFSGTDAGELFF	TRBV12-3/TRBV12-4	TRBJ2-2	TRBD1	.
TGTGCCAGCAATTTTGCAAGAACCGGGGAGCTGTCTTTT	CASNFARTGELSF	TRBV12-3/TRBV12-4	TRBJ2-2	.	.
TGTGCCAACAGCTCGAGGCAGGGCAATCCAGAGCAGTACTTC	CANSSRQGNPEQYF	TRBV5-6	TRBJ2-7	.	.
TGTGTCAGCAGTTTACGACTTATGAGCACCGGGGAGCTGTTTTTT	CVSSLRLMSTGELFF	TRBV12-3/TRBV12-4	TRBJ2-2	.	.
TGTGCCGGCAGCCAGCACCGGGACAGGGTCTCCACTCGAATAATTTCACCCCTCCACTTT	CAGSQHRDRVSTRIISPLHF	TRBV11-3	TRBJ1-6	TRBD1	.
TGCGCTAGCAGTTTCGACAGACTCTACAAGCAGCACTTC	CASSFDRLYKQHF	TRBV4-1	TRBJ2-7	.	.
TGTGCCAGCAGTTTTGGACCAGTGACCGAGAAGTATTTC	CASSFGPVTEKYF	TRBV6-5	TRBJ2-7	.	.
TGCAGCGTGTACAGAGCGGGAGGACCGAATGAGCAGTTCTTC	CSVYRAGGPNEQFF	TRBV29-1	TRBJ2-1	TRBD2	.
TGTGCCAACGGCCATCCGCAAAATCGAGGGGGTGAGCAGTTCTTC	CANGHPQNRGGEQFF	TRBV4-2	TRBJ2-1	.	.
TGTGCCAGCTCACCAGCGGGCCCCACTGGGGCCAACGTCCTGACTTTC	CASSPAGPTGANVLTF	TRBV18	TRBJ2-6	.	.
TGCGCCAGCAGCCACCCCATCACGGGGGGTGTCGACGGGGACGTGTTTTTT	CASSHPITGGVDGDVFF	TRBV4-1	TRBJ2-2	TRBD2	.
TGTGCCAGCAGTTCGGATTCCCCCCCTTATGAGCAGTTATTC	CASSSDSPPYEQLF	TRBV6-5	TRBJ2-1	.	.
TGTGCCAGCAGCCAACCGGGACAGGTAGGCGAGCAGTATTTC	CASSQPGQVGEQYF	TRBV4-2	TRBJ2-7	TRBD1	.
TGTGCTAGCAGTTTCGGTCGACGGGGAAGTGAAAAACTGTTTTTT	CASSFGRRGSEKLFF	TRBV6-1	TRBJ1-4	.	once
TGTGCCAACATCTTGGACTTCGCGAACACCGGGGAGCTCTTTTTT	CANILDFANTGELFF	TRBV12-3/TRBV12-4	TRBJ2-2	.	.
TGTGCCAGCTGTGAGACTGGCCAGGGTGTGCAGTTCTTC	CASCETGQGVQFF	TRBV10-2	TRBJ2-1	.	.
TGTGCCAGCAGTGACTCTAGCGGGACCCTACTCTACGAGCAGTACTTC	CASSDSSGTLLYEQYF	TRBV28	TRBJ2-7	TRBD2	many
TGTGCCAACAGTGTAAATCGAGACGGGAGTAATGAAAAACTCTTTTTT	CANSVNRDGSNEKLFF	TRBV6-1	TRBJ1-4	.	.
TGTGCCAGCAGTTACTTGTGGGTGGGCCTTCGAGCTAACTATGGCTACACCTTC	CASSYLWVGLRANYGYTF	TRBV6-5	TRBJ1-2	.	.
TGCGCCAGCAGCTTCCGACAGGGGGTCAACTATGGCTACACCTTC	CASSFRQGVNYGYTF	TRBV5-1	TRBJ1-2	TRBD1	many
TGTGCCAGCAGTTTGCGAAGCGGGATCCGAAACTTTCAGTACTTC	CASSLRSGIRNFQYF	TRBV12-3/TRBV12-4	TRBJ2-4	TRBD2	.
TGTGCCAGCAACTTAAATCGGAACTCTGAAGCTTTCTTT	CASNLNRNSEAFF	TRBV7-8	TRBJ1-1	.	few
TGTGCCAGCAGCTTGGCCTTCGGGACGGCGAACACTGAAGCTTCCTTT	CASSLAFGTANTEASF	TRBV5-6	TRBJ1-1	.	.
TGCAGTGCTAGAGACGGGTGGTGGATTGACAATGAGCAGTTCTTC	CSARDGWWIDNEQFF	TRBV20-1	TRBJ2-1	.	.
TGTGCCAGCGGCTACGGGACTAACGGGAGGAGCGAGCAGTACTTC	CASGYGTNGRSEQYF	TRBV5-5	TRBJ2-7	TRBD2	.
TGCACCCACGCCGGGACATACCTAATGTACAATGAGCAGTTCTTC	CTHAGTYLMYNEQFF	TRBV29-1	TRBJ2-1	.	.
TGCAGTGCTAGAGTAAACCCTGGAATGAACATTCAGTACTTC	CSARVNPGMNIQYF	TRBV20-1	TRBJ2-4	.	.